This T cell receptor beta chain was profiled in a study of T cells after yellow fever vaccination. Background on the study: SMART-Seq v4 Ultra Low Input served to prepare low-cell-number fractions.

This clonotype was found a few times. Using its own MiXCR run on the 5' RACE reads, TCRdb lists one record per CDR3 protein. The repertoire consists of under 600,000 distinct CDR3 sequences, with 20% to 25% occurring once and the leading ten covering about 15%. This clonotype originated in a man aged 18 to 29 who received the YFV17D yellow fever vaccine. Specimen: PBMCs, collected about 21 days after the first yellow fever vaccination.

The CDR3 region is CASSQEFAGTDTQYF. In DNA, the CDR3 is TGCGCCAGCAGCCAAGAGTTCGCAGGTACAGATACGCAGTATTTT. The chain joins TRBV4-3 to TRBJ2-3; D unclear. V shed 0 bases and J shed 3 bases, with 10 bases lying between them. Germline loops: CDR1 LGHNA, CDR2 YSLEER. The CDR3 has 15 amino acids.